The clone carrying this TCR beta chain was seen repeatedly, ten times or more. Its cognate antigen is unknown. This specimen belongs to a study of T-cell reconstitution after alpha-beta-depleted transplantation in children. Overall study results and limits: After one year, T-cell counts and TCRbeta diversity mostly came from new T cells. After transplant, high TCRbeta diversity at day 60 in some patients arose from surviving recipient T cells and thymic progenitors. It was reported that alpha-beta T cells came from several hundred expanded graft clones (about two months after transplant).

During its preparation, the TCRbeta library received unique molecular identifiers. TCRdb ran MiXCR on the PCR reads and lists one entry per CDR3 protein. The top ten hold 2% to 2.5% of the sample, which has 490,000 or so distinct CDR3 sequences, about 10% seen once. Germline CDR1 and CDR2: LGHNA and YSLEER. There are 17 residues in the CDR3. Germline trimming cut 0 bases from V and 2 bases from J; bases unmatched to any gene: 7. The source of this sequence is a child aged 2 to 10 with inherited bone marrow failure, due to receive a stem cell transplant. Sequencing used PBMCs, obtained before TCRalphabeta/CD19-depleted stem cell transplant. This chain uses TRBV4-3 with TRBJ2-3; 8 nucleotides line up with TRBD2. The CDR3, as DNA: TGCGCCAGCAGCCAAGAAGTGGCGGGAGGTCCCACAGATACGCAGTATTTT. Translated: CASSQEVAGGPTDTQYF.